The rows below give T cell receptor beta chains drawn from one sample of a study of control samples from healthy donors and cancer patients. Method: immunoSEQ multiplex PCR; TCRdb's copy keeps in-frame clones and lacks some. The sample includes nearly 40,000 clones, roughly 92% of them seen just once. Sequencing was done on a sample of blood. Receptors were obtained from a woman between 50 and 59 years old in good health. The CDR3 runs from the conserved cysteine through the conserved F or W. The D gene is left open where the match is weak. A row's size may be missing; if present it is once, few, many or a size class.

v_call	d_call	j_call	clone_size	cdr3_nt	cdr3_aa
TRBV2	NA	TRBJ1-5	once	TGTGCCAGCAGTGAAGTCGGTACGGGGAATCAGCCCCAGCATTTT	CASSEVGTGNQPQHF
TRBV6-1	NA	TRBJ1-6	NA	TGTGCCAGCAGTGAACAATATAATTCACCCCTCCACTTT	CASSEQYNSPLHF
TRBV28	TRBD1	TRBJ1-5	NA	TGTGCCAGCAGTGCCCCGGGACAGGGATATAGCAATCAGCCCCAGCATTTT	CASSAPGQGYSNQPQHF
TRBV28	NA	TRBJ2-5	once	TGTGCCAGCAGTTCGGACGGAGAAAGAGGGGAGACCCAGTACTTC	CASSSDGERGETQYF
TRBV7-2	TRBD1	TRBJ1-1	once	TGTGCCAGCAGCTCACCACAGGGGCCAGGGAAAGCTTTCTTT	CASSSPQGPGKAFF
TRBV6-4	TRBD1	TRBJ1-2	NA	TGTGCCACCAATTCCAGGGGGATCTATGGCTACACCTTC	CATNSRGIYGYTF
TRBV14	NA	TRBJ2-1	NA	TGTGCCAGCAGCCGGGACAACAGAGAGCAGTTCTTC	CASSRDNREQFF
TRBV4-3	NA	TRBJ1-3	NA	TGCGCCAGCAGCCAAGAAAAGACCGACTTTTCTGGAAACACCATATATTTT	CASSQEKTDFSGNTIYF
TRBV7-2	NA	TRBJ2-3	NA	TGTGCCAGCAGCTCCGGAACAGATACGCAGTATTTT	CASSSGTDTQYF
TRBV19	TRBD1	TRBJ1-2	NA	TGTGCCAGTAGCACGGGACAGGCTCGGGGCTACACCTTC	CASSTGQARGYTF
TRBV21-1	NA	TRBJ1-6	NA	TGTGCCAGCAGCAACTACCTGAGGGATTCACCCCTCCACTTT	CASSNYLRDSPLHF
TRBV19	NA	TRBJ2-4	NA	TGTGCCAGTAGTATTGGACAGCTAAACATTCAGTACTTC	CASSIGQLNIQYF
TRBV24-1	NA	TRBJ2-1	NA	TGTGCCACCAGTGATTTGGGTCCAGGGGGGTACAATGAGCAGTTCTTC	CATSDLGPGGYNEQFF
TRBV30	NA	TRBJ2-3	NA	TGTGCCTGGAGTCCCGGAACAGGGATGGCAGATACGCAGTATTTT	CAWSPGTGMADTQYF
TRBV2	TRBD1	TRBJ1-5	NA	TGTGCCAGCAGTGCCCGTCAGGGGGTGAGTCAGCCCCAGCATTTT	CASSARQGVSQPQHF